This TCR beta chain derives from a study of early T cells in non-severe SARS-CoV-2 infection. TCRdb reanalysed the 5' RACE reads using MiXCR and keeps one entry per CDR3 protein. The table includes 60,000 or so distinct CDR3 sequences, approximately 12% detected once. At least ten counts were recorded for this clonotype. CDR3 size: 16 residues. V was cut by 1 base and J by 6 bases, with 20 bases left in between. Germline V lookup: CDR1 SGHRS, CDR2 YFSETQ. Sequenced sample: whole blood. The chain combines TRBV5-1 with TRBJ2-7, with D perhaps given as TRBD1 or TRBD2 (5 bases each). This clonotype was sampled from an adult who was a healthcare worker with PCR-confirmed SARS-CoV-2 infection or an uninfected control (not recorded which). The CDR3 spells CASSLYLRAQGGEQYF. DNA for the CDR3: TGCGCCAGCAGCTTGTACCTGAGGGCCCAGGGCGGCGAGCAGTACTTC.